This T cell receptor beta chain was retrieved from a study of human T cells and chemical hapten exposure. Study-wide results and caveats: Donor immune responses may differ from healthy people's, since all donors had alopecia. Controls had significantly fewer large CDR3 similarity clusters than were formed by expanded TCRs. Positive correlation was observed between PT1 expanded TCR counts and patch test score.

Individual cDNA molecules received unique molecular identifiers in the library. Each CDR3 protein gets one entry after TCRdb re-called the RACE reads with MiXCR. The sample holds 82,000 or so distinct CDR3 sequences, 10% to 15% seen once. Time point of the sample: patch test 3, about 24 weeks after DPC sensitization. Indicated treatment: therapeutic diphenylcyclopropenone sensitization with weekly scalp DPC. With respect to this clonotype: Its antigen is unknown.

V shed 5 bases and J shed 5 bases, with 16 bases lying between them. Germline CDR1 reads SGHAT; CDR2 reads FQNNGV. CDR3 length: 15 amino acids. The receptor was isolated from a woman aged 45-65 years with alopecia areata. Some clones in this sample may be carry-over from other donors' samples. The rearrangement uses TRBV11-2 and TRBJ2-1; D gene unclear. The sample was whole blood, taken in connection with sensitization to the hapten diphenylcyclopropenone (DPC). The CDR3 sequence: CASSHPGGSHNEQFF. The DNA of the CDR3 is TGTGCCAGCAGCCACCCCGGCGGTTCCCACAATGAGCAGTTCTTC.